This TCR beta chain is drawn from a study of blood T cells in healthy people across ages (dated by TCRdb to the mid-2010s). In the study overall: Template switching captured roughly one uniquely barcoded TCR beta cDNA molecule per two T cells in model experiments. To avoid experimental bias, donors of different ages were spread randomly across the sequencing lanes. To track age-related changes in TCR beta repertoire diversity, the study relied on deep sequencing normalized with unique cDNA molecular identifiers. Two additional independent replicas of 1 million unique cDNA reads from the same blood draw were analyzed for two donors (one aged 18 to 30 and one aged 80 or older). The donors were divided into four age groups: young (average around 15 years), middle-aged (approximately 41), aged (approximately 64) and long-lived (roughly 82). Findings and caveats that apply to the study as a whole: Compared with the aged group, more naive CD4+ T cells, fewer expanded clones and increased TCR diversity were shown by the long-lived group, suggesting age selection. Total diversity estimates from one million sequenced T cells were considered lower bounds and underestimates. Bulk unsorted PBMC profiling prevented conclusive comparison of naive and antigen-experienced compartments. The percentage of naive T cells measured by flow cytometry correlated strongly with observed TCR beta diversity. Donor CMV infection status was unknown, potentially confounding age-related changes in expanded clonotypes. As age increased, observed TCR beta diversity per million T cells dropped in a roughly linear way, and a significant reduction was already evident by age approximately 40.

The roughly 42 donors, aged roughly 6 to 95 years, were systemically healthy Caucasian individuals from Russia. Each donor gave 8.5 to 10 milliliters of peripheral blood, collected into EDTA-treated Vacutainer tubes. PBMCs were isolated by Ficoll-Paque density-gradient centrifugation, with at least 7 million obtained per sample. Trizol reagent was used to extract total RNA from PBMCs, with at least 6 micrograms per sample. Naive CD45RAhigh/CD27high T cell percentages were measured by flow cytometry on a PBMC aliquot from every donor. This clonotype was seen a handful of times. It lacks a known antigen. No much larger clonotype is one base removed from it; base qualities were not supplied. Libraries were constructed by 5' RACE. Sequencer: Illumina HiSeq 2500. The second PCR ran for about 6 to 12 cycles and used a J-beta primer mix along with a sample-barcoded 5' primer. A template-switch 5' adaptor carrying 12 random nucleotides introduced a unique molecular identifier onto each TCR beta cDNA molecule. Each sample yielded at least 2.5 million CDR3-containing paired-end reads. All of the RNA was converted into first-strand cDNA using the Mint cDNA synthesis kit, with a TRBC-specific oligonucleotide serving as the primer. All cDNA was treated with uracil-DNA glycosylase and then went through a first 18-cycle PCR with the universal primers M1SS and BC2_uni_R. Concerning the study's data processing: For normalization, 1 million high-quality reads, each with a distinct molecular identifier, were randomly selected from each sample. Reads sharing molecular identifiers were discarded rather than binned into consensus sequences. MiTCR, with a Q25 quality threshold and the strictest error-elimination algorithm, was used for CDR3 identification, clonotype clustering and error correction. A nonparametric unseen species model with Euler transformation was used to estimate lower-bound total TCR beta diversity. Through fastp at Q25 and MiXCR, TCRdb rebuilt clones from the public reads, retaining in-frame beta chains. Each entry is one CDR3 protein sequence, shown with its most common DNA and genes. The V and J calls come from TCRdb's annotation, not from the publication. This sample gives approximately 1,100,000 distinct CDR3 sequences in total; 35% to 50% of them show up just once. Approximately 19% of the sample comes from the top ten.

CDR3 length: 14 amino acids, cysteine to phenylalanine. Left in the record is the CDR3 DNA by itself, 42 bases read in frame from the first base. Via the germline V gene, CDR1 is SGDLS and CDR2 YYNGEE. At the junction V is shortened by 0 bases and J by 4 bases; bases outside the gene matches: 1. Input material: blood. The clonotype comes from a woman aged 60-70 years in good health. The chain is assembled from TRBV9 and TRBJ2-1; 7 middle bases align to TRBD1. DNA sequence: TGTGCCAGCAGCGTAGAGGGACAGTACAATGAGCAGTTCTTC. It codes for CASSVEGQYNEQFF.